This T cell receptor (beta chain) derives from a study of blood T cell repertoires in COVID-19. In the authors' methods: Counts of nucleated cells, estimated from reference gene primer amplification, were obtained. Some clones are missing from TCRdb's copy, which holds only in-frame ones; the method was immunoSEQ multiplex PCR. V and J calls and clone size come straight from that table; D and trimming were deduced from the DNA. Of some 250,000 clones listed, approximately 82% are singletons. The table lists this clone with a count of one. Sequencing was performed on peripheral blood. The sequence was obtained from a man aged 35 to 55 with active or convalescent COVID-19.

As DNA, the CDR3 is TGTGCCAGCAGCTTAGAGACAGGGCGAACTGAAGCTTTCTTT. This translates into CASSLETGRTEAFF. The chain has TRBV7-9 and TRBJ1-1; 7 bases match TRBD1. V was clipped by 1 base and J by 5 bases; unmatched bases: 4. This CDR3 has 14 amino acids. From germline, CDR1 is SEHNR and CDR2 FQNEAQ (reference sequence).